This is a list of T cell receptor beta chains from one sample in a study of OX40 agonist ivuxolimab in advanced cancers. Clones were sequenced by immunoSEQ multiplex PCR, and TCRdb holds only the in-frame ones, with some missing. The sample holds 77,000 or so clones; about 92% are singletons and the top ten take 0.3% to 0.4%. Here the sequenced sample was CD4+ or CD8+ T cells sorted from blood, taken in a trial of the OX40 agonist ivuxolimab. All receptors come from an adult with an advanced solid tumor such as melanoma, head and neck, liver or kidney cancer. Both conserved end residues are part of each CDR3. The D gene is left open where the match is weak. Some rows have no size entry. The others give once, few or many, or a class for an expanded clone.

abundance: .
j_gene: TRBJ1-4
d_gene: .
v_gene: TRBV19
CDR3aa: CASSMAGRDPTNEKLFF
CDR3nt: TGTGCCAGTAGTATGGCGGGCCGCGACCCAACTAATGAAAAACTGTTTTTT

abundance: .
j_gene: TRBJ2-2
d_gene: TRBD1
v_gene: TRBV28
CDR3aa: CASSLGQGAPRDTGELFF
CDR3nt: TGTGCCAGCAGTTTGGGACAGGGGGCCCCCCGCGACACCGGGGAGCTGTTTTTT

abundance: .
j_gene: TRBJ1-2
d_gene: .
v_gene: TRBV7-9
CDR3aa: CASTPRDGTYGYTF
CDR3nt: TGTGCCAGCACCCCCCGGGACGGGACATATGGCTACACCTTC

abundance: .
j_gene: TRBJ2-1
d_gene: .
v_gene: TRBV27
CDR3aa: CASSLFGERDQFF
CDR3nt: TGTGCCAGCAGTTTATTCGGCGAGCGAGATCAGTTCTTC

abundance: medium-sized
j_gene: TRBJ1-3
d_gene: .
v_gene: TRBV7-2
CDR3aa: CASSLVGDTIYF
CDR3nt: TGTGCCAGCAGCTTAGTGGGGGACACCATATATTTT

abundance: .
j_gene: TRBJ1-1
d_gene: .
v_gene: TRBV6-6
CDR3aa: CASREDTGNTEAFF
CDR3nt: TGTGCCAGCAGAGAGGATACAGGAAACACTGAAGCTTTCTTT

abundance: .
j_gene: TRBJ2-1
d_gene: .
v_gene: TRBV18
CDR3aa: CASSPGVAQVNEQFF
CDR3nt: TGTGCCAGCTCACCAGGGGTGGCCCAGGTCAATGAGCAGTTCTTC

abundance: .
j_gene: TRBJ2-3
d_gene: TRBD2
v_gene: TRBV29-1
CDR3aa: CSVDGSGGTDTQYF
CDR3nt: TGCAGCGTTGATGGGTCGGGGGGGACAGATACGCAGTATTTT

abundance: .
j_gene: TRBJ1-5
d_gene: .
v_gene: TRBV30
CDR3aa: CAWSVRGHQPQHF
CDR3nt: TGTGCCTGGAGTGTACGAGGGCATCAGCCCCAGCATTTT

abundance: .
j_gene: TRBJ1-4
d_gene: TRBD1
v_gene: TRBV28
CDR3aa: CASRPGQVNEKLFF
CDR3nt: TGTGCCAGCAGACCGGGACAGGTTAATGAAAAACTGTTTTTT

abundance: .
j_gene: TRBJ2-5
d_gene: TRBD2
v_gene: TRBV4-3
CDR3aa: CASSQELYGGAQETQYF
CDR3nt: TGCGCCAGCAGCCAAGAATTGTACGGGGGGGCCCAAGAGACCCAGTACTTC

abundance: .
j_gene: TRBJ1-5
d_gene: TRBD1
v_gene: TRBV6-5
CDR3aa: CASSSGQGRQPQHF
CDR3nt: TGTGCCAGCAGTTCCGGACAGGGCAGGCAGCCCCAGCATTTT

abundance: .
j_gene: TRBJ1-1
d_gene: .
v_gene: TRBV7-9
CDR3aa: CASSFATVNTEAFF
CDR3nt: TGTGCCAGCAGCTTCGCTACAGTGAACACTGAAGCTTTCTTT

abundance: .
j_gene: TRBJ2-3
d_gene: TRBD1
v_gene: TRBV29-1
CDR3aa: CSVGGGSSSTDTQYF
CDR3nt: TGCAGCGTAGGGGGCGGTAGCAGTAGCACAGATACGCAGTATTTT

abundance: .
j_gene: TRBJ1-1
d_gene: .
v_gene: TRBV6-5
CDR3aa: CASSYSEGNTEAFF
CDR3nt: TGTGCCAGCAGTTACTCAGAGGGGAACACTGAAGCTTTCTTT

abundance: .
j_gene: TRBJ1-1
d_gene: .
v_gene: TRBV5-6
CDR3aa: CASSLIPGEITEAFF
CDR3nt: TGTGCCAGCAGCTTAATACCAGGGGAGATCACTGAAGCTTTCTTT

abundance: .
j_gene: TRBJ2-3
d_gene: .
v_gene: TRBV6-5
CDR3aa: CASSSRATDTQYF
CDR3nt: TGTGCCAGCAGTTCAAGGGCTACAGATACGCAGTATTTT

abundance: .
j_gene: TRBJ2-3
d_gene: TRBD2
v_gene: TRBV7-7
CDR3aa: CASSLLAGSTDTQYF
CDR3nt: TGTGCCAGCAGCCTCCTAGCGGGAAGCACAGATACGCAGTATTTT

abundance: .
j_gene: TRBJ1-1
d_gene: .
v_gene: TRBV28
CDR3aa: CASSGRQKPEAFF
CDR3nt: TGTGCCAGCAGTGGTCGACAGAAGCCTGAAGCTTTCTTT